This T cell receptor beta chain was profiled in a study of cytomegalovirus exposure and HLA in healthy donors. The data were produced by immunoSEQ multiplex PCR, yet TCRdb's version contains in-frame clones alone and is incomplete. The table lists 250,000 to 300,000 clones, 90% of them singletons. CDR3 length equals 13 residues. Germline assignment: CDR1 KGHSH and CDR2 LQKENI. V trimming: 1 base; J trimming: 9 bases; junction bases outside the gene matches: 3. This clonotype was obtained from a young woman in good health and CMV-seronegative. The gene calls are TRBV18 and TRBJ2-1; 7 nucleotides agree with TRBD2. Specimen: PBMCs. The CDR3, as DNA: TGTGCCAGCTCACCACGCGGGGGTACTGAGCAGTTCTTC. Its translation: CASSPRGGTEQFF.